This is a list of T cell receptor beta chains from one sample in a study of response to subunit inactivated influenza vaccine. TCRdb passed the RT-PCR reads through MiXCR, listing each CDR3 protein once. The repertoire holds 700,000 to 800,000 distinct CDR3 sequences, with approximately 17% as singletons. Sequences were derived from PBMCs from blood, sampled roughly 5 days after vaccination. The receptors were sampled from a man aged 50 to 59 who received an inactivated influenza vaccine. The conserved cysteine and the conserved F or W are not part of the CDR3 here.

V gene	J gene	CDR3 protein
TRBV6-5	TRBJ2-1	ASSYGGTASYNEQF
TRBV5-1	TRBJ2-5	ASSSTGGPLETQY
TRBV24-1	TRBJ2-2	ATGKDRTNTGELF
TRBV6-2/TRBV6-3	TRBJ2-5	ASADYAGQETQY
TRBV7-2	TRBJ1-2	ASSPPDHYGYT
TRBV5-1	TRBJ2-5	ASSPGLTETQY
TRBV29-1	TRBJ1-1	SVAGQGAGNTEAF
TRBV29-1	TRBJ2-1	SVEVPTSGYNEQF
TRBV28	TRBJ2-3	ASSWTSGGDTQY
TRBV20-1	TRBJ2-1	SASLIAGGQF
TRBV11-2	TRBJ1-2	ASSFSLDTYGYT
TRBV18	TRBJ2-3	ASSPQEVVPSTDTQY
TRBV29-1	TRBJ2-3	SGEKSTDTQY
TRBV5-1	TRBJ2-5	ASSSQGYGETQY
TRBV20-1	TRBJ2-7	SAQTPTYEQY
TRBV7-2	TRBJ2-1	ASSSWGQGGNEQF